This T cell receptor (beta chain) was observed in a study of read filtering for tumor transcriptome and immune sequencing. At the level of the study: Revised staging placed roughly 8 patients in R-ISS I, roughly 17 in II, 6 or 7 in III. Whole-transcriptome libraries were prepared after DNase treatment.

Molecular barcoded adaptors covering alpha/delta and beta/gamma chains were used on about 390 ng RNA. TCRdb used MiXCR to reprocess the reads, holding one entry per CDR3 protein. The data show roughly 130,000 distinct CDR3 sequences, with 10% to 15% seen just once and about 11% held by the top ten. Points from the study as a whole: This fraction held mixed bone marrow immune cells after CD138-negative sorting.

This CDR3 is built from 15 residues. Trimming removed 0 bases from V and 6 bases from J, with 14 bases in between. In germline, CDR1 is SGHRS, CDR2 YFSETQ. This clonotype appeared many times. Its specificity is not known. The sequenced sample consisted of a population of CD138-negative cells sorted from bone marrow. This rearrangement joins TRBV5-1 to TRBJ2-3, with D perhaps matching TRBD1 or TRBD2 (6 bases each). The source is a donor over 35 with multiple myeloma. The CDR3 spells CASSLDGGPGDTQYF. CDR3 coding DNA: TGCGCCAGCAGCTTGGATGGGGGGCCCGGGGATACGCAGTATTTT.